This TCR beta chain came from a study of identical twins (dated by TCRdb to between 2015 and 2016). For context, the study as a whole: TCR alpha and beta repertoires from monozygotic twins, unrelated adults of various ages and cord blood were deep-sequenced to test whether fetal clonotypes persist. Replicate twin experiments were performed at different times using different library preparation protocols to rule out contamination. The paper's findings and limits, for the study overall: Zero-insertion analyses could be partly confounded by invariant T cells such as MAIT and iNKT, although diverse VJ usage argued against such confounding for most clonotypes. In beta out-of-frame sequences, excess twin sharing was weaker, because having fewer shared sequences lowered the signal-to-noise ratio. Compared with coincidental sharing between unrelated individuals, out-of-frame TCR alpha sequences shared between twins showed an excess of sequences with low generation probability. Because the same donors could not be followed over many years, conclusions were based on cross-sectional statistical analysis. In monozygotic twins, out-of-frame TCR alpha sharing was systematically underestimated by recombination models, although the models agreed with sharing between unrelated individuals. Abundant cord blood beta clonotypes carried fewer insertions; young adult naive repertoires showed a weaker similar trend, while memory repertoires showed none.

The library was made by 5' RACE. Sequencing took place on an Illumina HiSeq 2000. Template switching added a universal primer binding site, and the final cDNA carried a unique molecular identifier that allowed TCR cDNA molecules to be counted accurately. Specific primers in the conserved constant-segment region were used to synthesize first-strand cDNA for the TCR alpha and beta chains. Each cDNA library was double barcoded, with a SMART-Mk sample barcode plus Illumina barcodes, to control for contamination. TruSeq adapter sequences, together with Illumina sample barcodes, were added in two successive PCR steps. Sequencing of the TCR alpha and beta cDNA libraries was done on the Illumina HiSeq platform using custom primers. As for how the authors treated the data: MiGEC was used to process raw reads and extract unique molecular identifiers, and MiXCR was used to find CDR3 positions. For each individual, recombination models were inferred using an EM algorithm with the repgenHMM and IGoR tools. The analysis of shared clonotypes was done with the tcR package in R, with sharing normalized by the product of cloneset sizes. To study raw recombination without the effects of thymic and clonal selection, out-of-frame nonproductive sequences were analyzed. Using fastp trimming at Q25 and MiXCR clonotype assembly, TCRdb reanalyzed the public sequencing data and kept in-frame beta chains. Duplicate CDR3 protein sequences are folded into a single record with the most common DNA and genes. None of the V and J calls come from the authors' own analysis; TCRdb made them. The sample table lists approximately 410,000 distinct CDR3 sequences, roughly 20% of them with a count of one. Jointly, the top ten make up 12% of the sample.

All donors were healthy Caucasians. The researchers also sequenced three unrelated adults who were not twins: a male aged 18 to 29, a male aged 50 to 59, and a female aged 50 to 59. Miltenyi CD45RO+ enrichment and human naive T-cell isolation kits were used to isolate memory (CD45RO+) and naive T cells from PBMC. Worth noting for this clonotype: Its antigen target is currently unknown. Base quality data are lacking; no much larger clone is found one base away.

CDR1 and CDR2, per the germline V gene, are MNHNS and SASEGT. The CDR3 numbers 15 residues from cysteine through phenylalanine. Just CDR3 DNA is preserved here, 45 bases in frame from base 1. V lost 6 bases and J lost 0 bases; the stretch between them is 11 bases long. The source is a man in his fifties or sixties in good health. Sequencing used naive T cells sorted from blood. The meaning of the sample's cell subset or site label: cells isolated with a human naive T-cell isolation kit. The sequence links TRBV6-1 to TRBJ2-2; D gene: possibly TRBD1, on 5 matching bases. The CDR3 region has the sequence CASRETAPNTGELFF. DNA sequence: TGTGCCAGCAGAGAGACAGCACCGAACACCGGGGAGCTGTTTTTT.